This T cell receptor (beta chain) was documented in a study of blood T cell repertoires in COVID-19. Study-level background: Samples of COVID-19 (acute and convalescent) were obtained from the United States, Italy and Spain.

Sequencing used immunoSEQ multiplex PCR; TCRdb keeps in-frame clones, though not all of them. The repertoire includes some 290,000 clones, around four fifths of them detected once, and about 4.3% sits in the top ten. This CDR3 contains 14 residues. Germline V gene data show CDR1 as MNHEY and CDR2 as SVGAGI. With V trimmed by 5 bases and J by 8 bases, 11 bases remained unmatched. Material: peripheral blood. The chain couples TRBV6-5 to TRBJ1-1; 7 nucleotides align to TRBD1. The source of this sequence is a man aged 55-75 years who had recovered from COVID-19. The CDR3 bases are TGTGCCAGCAGTCCCTGGGGGACAGCTTACGAAGCTTTCTTT. It yields the protein CASSPWGTAYEAFF.